This TCR beta chain was retrieved from a study of blood T cell repertoires in COVID-19. Study summary: COVID-19 samples collected from the United States, Italy and Spain covered acute and convalescent phases. Sources were T cells, B-cell-depleted T cells, or PBMCs; the material itself was cDNA or gDNA.

V was pared by 1 base and J by 6 bases, with 3 bases of the junction left unmatched. The germline V gene encodes CDR1 SGHRS and CDR2 YFSETQ. The CDR3 is 14 residues long. Source study methods: Amplification of reference gene primers provided the estimated nucleated cell counts. Assay: immunoSEQ multiplex PCR; the TCRdb copy retains only in-frame clones and omits some. V, J and clone size are those of that table, while D and trimming were read from the DNA. The sample lists approximately 75,000 clones, about three quarters occurring once. The sequence was obtained from a woman aged 80 or older with active or convalescent COVID-19. This rearrangement joins TRBV5-1 to TRBJ1-3, with 8 bases that match TRBD1. The sequenced sample was peripheral blood. This chain's CDR3 is CASSLLTGENTIYF. CDR3 sequence (DNA): TGCGCCAGCAGCTTGCTGACAGGGGAAAACACCATATATTTT. The whole variable domain, filled in from reference TRBV5-1 and TRBJ1-3, reads KAGVTQTPRYLIKTRGQQVTLSCSPISGHRSVSWYQQTPGQGLQFLFEYFSETQRNKGNFPGRFSGRQFSNSRSEMNVSTLELGDSALYLCASSLLTGENTIYFGEGSWLTVV.